Listed here is a single T cell receptor beta chain. Its antigen is undetermined. Together with a sample-barcoded 5' primer, a J-beta primer mix was included in a second PCR lasting about 7 to 11 cycles. A tag from a template-switch adaptor with 12 random nucleotides marked each cDNA molecule. TCRdb re-derived calls from the 5' RACE reads in MiXCR, one entry per CDR3 protein. The sample has approximately 1,700,000 distinct CDR3 sequences, roughly 43% seen once. This entry is derived from a study of blood T cells in healthy people across ages. Findings of the study overall: The study regarded diversity estimates from one million T cells as underestimates. CMV status of donors was unknown, possibly confounding expanded clonotype changes. Per-million-T-cell TCR beta diversity fell roughly linearly with age.

Germline V lookup: CDR1 SGHTA, CDR2 FQGTGA. The CDR3 is 16 residues long. This TCR was sampled from a human donor in good health. The source material was blood. The chain recombines TRBV7-3 with TRBJ2-4, with 12 bases lining up with TRBD2. The DNA matches TRBJ2-7 better at its end, which makes the J call doubtful. CDR3 DNA sequence: TGTGCCAGCAAAGCGCCGGGGCTAGCGGGGGGGTACGAGCAGTACTTC. Its translation is CASKAPGLAGGYEQYF.